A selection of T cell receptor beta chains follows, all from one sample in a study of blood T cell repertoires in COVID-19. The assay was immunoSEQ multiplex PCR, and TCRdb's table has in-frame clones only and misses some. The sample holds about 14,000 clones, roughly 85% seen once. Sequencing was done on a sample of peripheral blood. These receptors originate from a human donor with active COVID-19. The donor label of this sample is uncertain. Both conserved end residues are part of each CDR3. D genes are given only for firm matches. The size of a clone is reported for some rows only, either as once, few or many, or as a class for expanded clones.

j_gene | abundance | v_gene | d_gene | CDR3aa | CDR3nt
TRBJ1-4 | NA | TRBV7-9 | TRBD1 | CASSLRQGNEKLFF | TGTGCCAGCAGCCTAAGACAGGGTAATGAAAAACTGTTTTTT
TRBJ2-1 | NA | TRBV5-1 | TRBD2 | CASRVRSSGGPAYNEQFF | TGCGCCAGCAGGGTAAGGTCTAGCGGGGGCCCAGCCTACAATGAGCAGTTCTTC
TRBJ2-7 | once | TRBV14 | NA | CASRQNAGIEQYF | TGTGCCAGCAGGCAAAACGCAGGGATCGAGCAGTACTTC
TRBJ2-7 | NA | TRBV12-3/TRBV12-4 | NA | CASSSTGASEQYF | TGTGCCAGCAGTTCGACTGGAGCGAGCGAGCAGTACTTC
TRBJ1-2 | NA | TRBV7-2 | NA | CASSSDAGDYGYTF | TGTGCCAGCAGCTCCGACGCAGGTGACTATGGCTACACCTTC
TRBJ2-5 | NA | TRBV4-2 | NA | CASSQEMYQETQYF | TGTGCCAGCAGCCAAGAAATGTATCAAGAGACCCAGTACTTC
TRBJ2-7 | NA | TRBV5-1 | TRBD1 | CASSTGQTYEQYF | TGCGCCAGCAGCACGGGACAGACTTACGAGCAGTACTTC
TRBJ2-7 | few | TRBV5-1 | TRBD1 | CASSGTTGGRSYEQYF | TGCGCCAGCAGCGGGACGACAGGGGGCCGCTCCTACGAGCAGTACTTC
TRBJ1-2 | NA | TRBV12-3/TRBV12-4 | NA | CASSFRDSYGYTF | TGTGCCAGCAGTTTTCGGGACTCCTATGGCTACACCTTC
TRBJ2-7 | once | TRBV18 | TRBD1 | CASSPFRDSLYEQYF | TGTGCCAGCTCACCCTTCCGGGACAGCCTATACGAGCAGTACTTC
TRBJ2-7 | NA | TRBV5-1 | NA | CASSLVSVSEQYF | TGCGCCAGCAGCTTGGTTTCGGTTAGCGAGCAGTACTTC
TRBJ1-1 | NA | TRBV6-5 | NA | CASSSHSDSEAFF | TGTGCCAGCAGTTCCCACTCGGACAGTGAAGCTTTCTTT
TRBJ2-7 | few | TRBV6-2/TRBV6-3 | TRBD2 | CASSTTSGDRYEQYF | TGTGCCAGCAGTACGACTAGCGGGGACCGCTACGAGCAGTACTTC
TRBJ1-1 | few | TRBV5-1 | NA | CASSLTGGNTEAFF | TGCGCCAGCAGCCTCACCGGGGGTAACACTGAAGCTTTCTTT
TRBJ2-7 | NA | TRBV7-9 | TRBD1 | CASKPPGQGREQYF | TGTGCCAGCAAGCCTCCGGGACAGGGGCGAGAGCAGTACTTC
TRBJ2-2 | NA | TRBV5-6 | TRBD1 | CASSFSDRVNGELFF | TGTGCCAGCAGCTTTTCTGACAGGGTCAACGGGGAGCTGTTTTTT
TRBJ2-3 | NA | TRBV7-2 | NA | CASSTDSLTDTQYF | TGTGCCAGCAGCACGGACTCTCTCACAGATACGCAGTATTTT
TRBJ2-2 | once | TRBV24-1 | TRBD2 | CATSDPTSGRVGELFF | TGTGCCACCAGTGACCCGACTAGCGGGAGAGTCGGGGAGCTGTTTTTT
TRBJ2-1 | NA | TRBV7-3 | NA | CASSLGRGSYNEQFF | TGTGCCAGCAGCTTAGGGAGGGGGTCGTACAATGAGCAGTTCTTC
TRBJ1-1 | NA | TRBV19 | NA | CASSIDGAEYWAFF | TGTGCCAGTAGTATAGATGGGGCGGAGTACTGGGCTTTCTTT
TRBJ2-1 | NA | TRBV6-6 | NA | CASSYRDYNEQFF | TGTGCCAGCAGTTACCGGGACTACAATGAGCAGTTCTTC
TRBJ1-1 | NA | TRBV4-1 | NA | CASSQEAAHLNTEAFF | TGCGCCAGCAGCCAAGAAGCTGCCCACCTGAACACTGAAGCTTTCTTT
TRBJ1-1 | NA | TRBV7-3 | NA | CASSLHGNTEAFF | TGTGCCAGCAGCTTACACGGTAACACTGAAGCTTTCTTT
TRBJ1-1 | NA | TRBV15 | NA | CATSRPSGLLTEAFF | TGTGCCACCAGCAGACCTTCAGGGTTATTGACTGAAGCTTTCTTT